This T cell receptor beta chain was identified during a study of tissue T cells after allogeneic stem cell transplantation. Overall study findings and caveats: Tissue-detected TCR repertoire was only partly captured by blood and spleen T cells. Anatomically similar tissues had similar TCR repertoires within each patient. Alloreactivity or antigen specificity of tissue TCRs was not determined; some clones might be host cells.

Notes on this clone: Antigen unknown. The listed genes are named as in mouse. The CDR3 end falls 1 residue outside the read, so it is completed with the germline J gene.

Using immunoSEQ multiplex PCR, the repertoire was profiled, and TCRdb retains in-frame clones only, with some absent. In the table there are tens of thousands of clones, 72% of which are singletons. CDR1 is NSQYPW, CDR2 LRSPGD, per germline (reference sequence). This CDR3 comprises 15 residues. Trimming removed 2 bases at V and 2 bases at J, with 11 bases between. V usage is TRBV1 and J usage is TRBJ2-4; either TRBD1 or TRBD2 may fit D (5 bases each). The specimen sequenced was spleen. This TCR was sampled from a female BALB/c mouse in good health. This strain's MHC haplotype is H2-d. This CDR3 reads CTCSARAGDQNTLYF. The CDR3 bases that were read are TGCACCTGCAGTGCAAGAGCGGGGGATCAAAACACCTTGTAC.